In this sample, the clone carrying this T cell receptor (beta chain) turned up a few times. Its matching antigen is unknown. These data originate in a study of CD8+CD57+ T cells in acquired aplastic anemia. Study summary: When averaged, DNA from sorted CD4+ and CD8+ cells came to approximately 3.2 ug.

TCR beta VDJ and CDR3 profiling used genomic DNA as template. A single record per CDR3 protein comes from TCRdb applying MiXCR to the reads. The data hold some 240,000 distinct CDR3 sequences, with around 32% observed a single time. Findings and caveats of the study: Over 25 CD8+ CDR3 sequences occurred in both the patients and the controls. CD8+ Simpson's diversity showed no significant patient-control difference.

Sequenced material: sorted CD4+, CD8+, or CD8+CD57+ T cells (not recorded which) from PBMCs. The receptor was derived from a human donor in good health, serving as a control.

DNA for the CDR3: TGCGCCAGCAGCCAAGAAGGAACAGGGGCAAATGAAAAACTGTTTTTT. It translates to CASSQEGTGANEKLFF. The V call is TRBV4-1, the J call TRBJ1-4, with TRBD1 matching over 7 bases. Per the germline V gene, CDR1 is MGHRA and CDR2 is YSYEKL. This CDR3 has 16 amino acids. V dropped 0 bases and J dropped 5; count of bases not matched to a gene: 6.